This T cell receptor beta chain was sequenced for a study of blood T cell repertoires in COVID-19. The table came from immunoSEQ multiplex PCR; TCRdb's copy has only in-frame clones and leaves some out. The sample holds 140,000 to 150,000 clones, around 90% seen once. The source is a middle-aged woman who had been exposed to COVID-19. Sequenced input: PBMCs or T cells enriched from blood (not recorded which).

CDR3 sequence (DNA): TGTGCCAGCAGCCAATGGGGGCTCGCTAATGAAAAACTGTTTTTT. Protein product: CASSQWGLANEKLFF. The chain combines TRBV4-2 with TRBJ1-4, with a weak D call TRBD1 (6 bases). In germline, CDR1 is LGHNA, CDR2 YNFKEQ. CDR3 length: 15 amino acids. V dropped 2 bases and J dropped 3 bases, with 10 bases sitting between them.